The text below deals with one TCR beta chain. What antigen it recognizes has not been identified. No much larger clone is present one base from it, and per-base qualities are unavailable. V is pared back by 3 bases and J by 2 bases, with 10 bases lying between the germline termini. Reading from cysteine to phenylalanine, the CDR3 counts 15 amino acids. The only DNA kept is the CDR3, 45 bases in frame from the first base. As encoded in the germline V gene (reference sequence), CDR1 is WNHNN while CDR2 is SYGVQD. Library method: the immunoSEQ multiplex PCR assay. For the multiplex PCR, a mixture combining 60 forward primers for TCR Vbeta segments and 13 reverse primers for TCR Jbeta segments was used. A multiplex PCR assay on genomic DNA amplified the CDR3 region of rearranged TCR beta genes. On the Illumina HiSeq System, the amplified TCR beta libraries were sequenced as 87-base-pair reads. Under the source paper's analysis protocol: A later analysis tallied some 79 million unique TCR beta chains across the 666 repertoires, and roughly 11 million of those chains were shared by two or more donors. Raw reads were error-corrected and collapsed into unique sequences with a nearest-neighbor algorithm that merged closely related sequences to remove PCR and sequencing errors. To assign V, D and J gene segments, CDR3 sequences were aligned to IMGT reference sequences. For a sequence to be retained, a match of at least six nucleotides to both a V gene segment and a J gene segment was required. A rearrangement was called productive if the CDR3 had no stop codons and remained in frame with V and J, and every other rearrangement was called non-productive. Following IMGT convention, CDR3 was defined as the stretch from the second conserved V-encoded cysteine to the conserved J-encoded phenylalanine. The earlier analysis of fewer than 700 of the donors excluded sequences that lacked an unambiguous match to a single V gene segment. In an earlier analysis of several hundred of the donors, a V segment was called functional when productive rearrangements were above 56.7%, and segregating when the standard deviation between donors exceeded 5%. A statistical classification framework was built to diagnose cytomegalovirus status from the catalog of TCR beta chain sequences. A later analysis assigned V and J genes by comparing TCR nucleotide sequences with IMGT/GENE-DB human TR gene sequences. The TCRdist pipeline was used in a later analysis to assign CDR3 sequences and most-parsimonious VDJ recombination scenarios. In a later analysis, each TCR beta chain was defined by its CDR3 amino acid sequence together with its V-gene family, and reads without a unique V-gene family were excluded. A later analysis removed 592 highly shared, low-generation-probability nucleotide sequences to deal with suspected cross-contamination and a sequencing artifact. In a later analysis, a clonal expansion index was calculated for each public chain from normalized within-repertoire ranks of inferred template counts. In a later analysis, generation probabilities were computed with a VDJ recombination model fitted to out-of-frame rearrangements, and the resulting probabilities were checked against IGoR. In a later analysis, TCR-TCR, TCR-HLA and TCR-CMV co-occurrence was scored with hypergeometric tests, and a repertoire-size bias correction was applied to TCR pairs. A later analysis estimated false discovery rates by permuting HLA or CMV assignments 20 times. In a later analysis, co-occurring TCRs were grouped using DBSCAN, with TCRdist sequence similarity added in when clustering inside HLA-allele-positive subsets. Co-occurrence clustering excluded repertoires with fewer than 30,000 or more than 120,000 public chains, plus five with anomalous nucleotide sharing. TCRdb re-hosts the immuneACCESS table, in-frame sequences only. Its copies lack some clones; in the studies checked, an unresolved V gene accounts for under half of them, and the cause for the rest is not known. That table furnishes V, J and clone size, whereas the DNA furnished D and trimming. This sample comprises around 170,000 clones, over 60% of them detected only once. The ten most abundant clones make up roughly 1.6% of the sample.

This entry belongs to a study of cytomegalovirus exposure and HLA in healthy donors (dated by TCRdb to 2016 to 2017). Regarding the study in general: An earlier analysis of 587 of the donors reported 250 to 300 Gb of sequence data and approximately 110 million unique TCR beta sequences from roughly 180 million T cells. A later genetic analysis used genome-wide SNP genotypes for 398 of the 666 donors, treating that subset as a discovery cohort. Among about 360 genotyped donors of the cohort, an average of about 240,000 unique TCR beta nucleotide sequences were sequenced per donor, around a sixth of them non-productive. In addition to the first cohort of 666 subjects, a separate validation cohort of under 150 different subjects was used. Among the roughly 400 genotyped donors, around 81% belonged to the genetic ancestry cluster associated with self-reported Caucasian donors. Both class I and class II loci were covered by HLA typing, at four-digit resolution. In a later analysis, previously published TCR beta repertoires from several hundred donors were re-analyzed and high-resolution HLA genotyping was added so that TCR occurrence patterns could be studied. The study aimed to test whether cataloging public T cell receptors could reveal signatures of past pathogen exposure. The T cell repertoires of 700 or so subjects were profiled by immunosequencing and related to cytomegalovirus serostatus. The study combined high-throughput TCR immunosequencing, statistical association of individual TCRs with disease status, and machine learning to predict cytomegalovirus infection status. The number of typed donors differed by locus: about 620-640 for A, B, C, DRB1 and DQB1; 522 for DQA1; about 600 for DPA1; and roughly 490 for DPB1. An early release that covered 500 to 800 HLA-typed donors contained approximately 290 gigabases of sequencing data and around 80 million unique TCR sequences. All discovery cohort repertoires had been generated using a single sequencing platform. Rather than drawing on any new phenotypic data, the later analysis identified candidate immune exposures from TCR beta sequences and the way those sequences occurred across donors. An earlier analysis of about 600 of the donors used high-throughput TCR beta sequencing to judge whether each TCR beta V gene segment behaved as functional or pseudogenic. Donor age, sex, ethnicity and CMV serostatus were compiled together with the repertoire data. Because of strong linkage in the cohort, roughly five DR-DQ haplotypes were treated as single units for association and clustering.

Overall results and qualifications from the work: In a later genetic analysis, fewer N-insertions in productive TCRs were reported among donors in an Asian-associated ancestry cluster than the roughly 640-donor mean. The study gave a list of some 150 TCR beta chains associated with cytomegalovirus. A later analysis found that HLA-associated TCR beta chains were more clonally expanded and had lower generation probabilities than equally common non-associated chains. According to the authors, the approach could potentially be generalized to other disease states and immunological phenotypes. In a later analysis, TCR association rates were found to vary across HLA loci, with the most associated TCRs seen for DRB1 alleles and the fewest for HLA-C alleles. Sequencing depth was assumed to be roughly uniform across donors in the presence/absence analyses, though that assumption may not hold. This cohort had only TCR beta chains sequenced, and the lack of alpha or paired-chain data limited which features could be detected. Immune exposure information for the cohort was limited to CMV serostatus. In an earlier analysis of around 600 of the donors, most TCR beta V segments were observed in productive rearrangements about 90% or about 30% of the time, broadly matching IMGT annotations. V-gene and J-gene trimming of TCR beta chains was associated with a missense DCLRE1C variant in a later genetic analysis, and the association was replicated in an independent cohort. A few of the identified cytomegalovirus-associated TCR beta chains were confirmed in vitro to be specific for cytomegalovirus antigens. In a later analysis, some 18,000 TCR beta sequences were associated with specific HLA alleles at a false discovery rate of 0.05. Assigning TCR associations to individual alleles was difficult when HLA alleles, especially DR and DQ, strongly co-occurred. The classifier was reported to diagnose cytomegalovirus status with high specificity and sensitivity in both the original and validation cohorts. A further reported finding was that TCR beta sequences accurately predicted the HLA-A and HLA-B alleles for most subjects in the first cohort. Linkage disequilibrium might explain the correlated functional status among segregating V segments, but an unknown experimental factor could not be excluded. Most TCR sequences were observed very rarely across donors, whereas some public TCRs were present in many individuals. A group of highly shared sequence variants was considered likely to be a technical artifact of the sequencing pipeline. Some IMGT-functional V segments, including TRBV6-2 and TRBV6-3, could not be distinguished by the 87-base-pair reads and were therefore excluded. Because counts were too low, roughly 17 rarely observed V segments, including chromosome 9 orphons, were left out of the earlier analysis of some 640 of the donors. Most CMV-associated TCR beta chains appeared to be HLA-restricted in a later analysis, and the HLA associations seemed to be driven largely by CMV exposure. Because HLA typing was unavailable for some donors at each locus, only the typed subset was used in association tests. In a later analysis, several top co-occurrence clusters were reported to appear linked to parvovirus B19, influenza, CMV and Epstein-Barr virus.

The cohort was made up of roughly 670 healthy bone marrow donors. At the time of sampling, all cohort members were nominally healthy, though unrecorded immune exposures were likely present. The donor was CMV seronegative and belonged to the group of 352 seronegative cohort members. A peripheral blood sample was provided by each donor, and peripheral blood mononuclear cells were used for TCR beta sequencing. The Qiagen DNeasy Blood Extraction Kit was used to extract genomic DNA from the blood cell samples. Input material: PBMCs. The rearranged chain carries TRBV10-1 and TRBJ2-2, with a weak D call of TRBD1 (6 bases match). The receptor was derived from a girl between 10 and 17 years old in good health and CMV-seronegative. The sequenced DNA is TGCGCCAGCAGTGAAGGGGGTCTTAACACCGGGGAGCTGTTTTTT. This yields the protein CASSEGGLNTGELFF.